The entry below gives a single T cell receptor (beta chain) sequence along with its context. Its matching antigen is unknown. The repertoire was sequenced with immunoSEQ multiplex PCR; TCRdb's copy has only in-frame clones and lacks some. Altogether approximately 10,000 clones are present, 71% being singletons, with the ten largest covering 24%. V was trimmed by 8 bases and J by 7 bases, leaving 23 bases between them. The CDR3 is 16 residues long. Germline CDR1 reads MDHEN; CDR2 reads SYDVKM. The sample originates from a study of T cell clones after liver transplantation. The study, taken as a whole, reports: Compared with third party-reactive sequences, donor-reactive ones declined more, independent of withdrawal success. These preliminary findings come from unstandardized post-transplant sampling times.

This clonotype was sampled from a human patient who received a liver transplant. Some T cells could come from the graft donor. This specimen consisted of CD4+ T cells from blood, obtained about 2.5 years after liver transplant. The chain is built from TRBV28 and TRBJ1-4; D unclear. The CDR3 reads CASGLLLQAASEKLFF. In DNA, the CDR3 is TGTGCCAGCGGACTTTTGTTGCAGGCGGCTTCTGAAAAACTGTTTTTT.